This is a list of T cell receptor beta chains from one sample in a study of T cell responses to AZD1222 COVID-19 vaccine. Profiled with immunoSEQ multiplex PCR; TCRdb holds only in-frame clones, not every one. The table has 100,000 to 150,000 clones, roughly 86% seen once. The sequencing used peripheral blood, collected 28 days after the second AZD1222 dose. The receptors were gathered from an adult who received the AZD1222 COVID-19 vaccine. Both conserved end residues are part of each CDR3. The D gene is left open where the match is weak. Only part of the rows carry a size: once, few, many, or a class if the clone is expanded.

D	V	J	size	CDR3	DNA
.	TRBV4-1	TRBJ1-2	.	CASSQDRRGLFTF	TGCGCCAGCAGCCAAGATCGGAGGGGCCTGTTCACCTTC
TRBD1	TRBV6-5	TRBJ1-4	few	CASKLTGGSEKLFF	TGTGCCAGCAAATTAACAGGGGGTAGTGAAAAACTGTTTTTT
.	TRBV27	TRBJ1-6	.	CASSLRDRHNSPLHF	TGTGCCAGCAGTTTGAGGGACCGACATAATTCACCCCTCCACTTT
.	TRBV2	TRBJ1-6	.	CASRATGAYNSPLHF	TGTGCCAGCAGGGCGACGGGCGCGTATAATTCACCCCTCCACTTT
TRBD1	TRBV7-2	TRBJ1-2	.	CASRPGTGNYGYTF	TGTGCCAGCAGACCCGGGACAGGAAACTATGGCTACACCTTC
.	TRBV15	TRBJ1-2	.	CATSREAGINYGYTF	TGTGCCACCAGCAGAGAGGCAGGGATTAACTATGGCTACACCTTC
.	TRBV25-1	TRBJ1-4	.	CASPPQAATNEKLFF	TGTGCCAGCCCACCTCAGGCGGCAACTAATGAAAAACTGTTTTTT
TRBD1	TRBV5-1	TRBJ1-5	.	CASSLTGDKNQPQHF	TGCGCCAGCAGCTTGACAGGGGATAAGAATCAGCCCCAGCATTTT
.	TRBV6-5	TRBJ1-2	.	CASSPGGSNYGYTF	TGTGCCAGCAGTCCCGGGGGGAGTAACTATGGCTACACCTTC
.	TRBV10-3	TRBJ1-1	few	CAISEQGHTEAFF	TGTGCCATCAGTGAGCAGGGCCACACTGAAGCTTTCTTT
.	TRBV5-6	TRBJ2-1	.	CASSLGRGPREQFF	TGTGCCAGCAGCTTGGGGAGGGGCCCTCGGGAGCAGTTCTTC
TRBD1	TRBV28	TRBJ1-6	.	CASRRTGDNSPLHF	TGTGCCAGCAGGCGCACAGGGGATAATTCACCCCTCCACTTT
TRBD1	TRBV28	TRBJ2-5	.	CASSLDRGETQYF	TGTGCCAGCAGTTTAGACAGGGGAGAGACCCAGTACTTC
TRBD1	TRBV5-6	TRBJ2-7	few	CASSGDRGEQYF	TGTGCCAGCAGTGGGGACAGGGGCGAGCAGTACTTC
TRBD1	TRBV18	TRBJ1-1	once	CASSHLGQGAFTEAFF	TGTGCCAGCTCACATCTTGGCCAGGGGGCTTTCACTGAAGCTTTCTTT
TRBD1	TRBV7-9	TRBJ2-7	.	CASSYDRGYEQYF	TGTGCCAGCAGCTACGACAGGGGCTACGAGCAGTACTTC
.	TRBV9	TRBJ1-1	.	CASSVALNTEAFF	TGTGCCAGCAGCGTGGCTTTGAACACTGAAGCTTTCTTT
.	TRBV9	TRBJ2-1	.	CASSVGGRRGADNEQFF	TGTGCCAGCAGCGTAGGTGGGCGGCGGGGTGCTGACAATGAGCAGTTCTTC
TRBD1	TRBV4-1	TRBJ1-2	few	CASSQDSTGVRPNYGYTF	TGCGCCAGCAGCCAAGATTCAACAGGGGTCCGCCCAAACTATGGCTACACCTTC
TRBD1	TRBV11-2	TRBJ2-7	once	CASSFDRGYEQYF	TGTGCCAGCAGCTTCGACAGGGGGTACGAGCAGTACTTC
TRBD2	TRBV6-5	TRBJ2-1	.	CASNLGTTYNEQFF	TGTGCCAGCAACCTCGGGACTACCTACAATGAGCAGTTCTTC
TRBD1	TRBV15	TRBJ1-1	.	CATGQGAEAFF	TGTGCCACAGGACAGGGGGCTGAAGCTTTCTTT
.	TRBV6-5	TRBJ1-1	few	CASSYGTEAFF	TGTGCCAGCAGTTACGGGACAGAAGCTTTCTTT
TRBD1	TRBV7-8	TRBJ1-3	.	CASSSVTGGAKGNTIYF	TGTGCCAGCAGCTCCGTGACAGGGGGCGCCAAAGGAAACACCATATATTTT
TRBD1	TRBV10-3	TRBJ1-2	.	CAISESKWGQINYGYTF	TGTGCCATCAGTGAGTCGAAATGGGGACAGATTAACTATGGCTACACCTTC
.	TRBV9	TRBJ2-2	.	CASSSISGFTGELFF	TGTGCCAGCAGCTCGATCTCAGGGTTCACCGGGGAGCTGTTTTTT
.	TRBV15	TRBJ1-4	.	CATSYHRAGGEKLFF	TGTGCCACCAGCTACCACAGGGCCGGAGGGGAAAAACTGTTTTTT
TRBD2	TRBV7-6	TRBJ2-5	.	CASSLSRGGAETQYF	TGTGCCAGCAGCTTATCCCGCGGGGGAGCAGAGACCCAGTACTTC
.	TRBV1	TRBJ2-5	.	CTSRSTGREETQYF	TGCACCAGCAGATCCACCGGCCGCGAAGAGACCCAGTACTTC
.	TRBV13	TRBJ1-3	.	CASSKRTARTSGNTIYF	TGTGCCAGCAGCAAACGGACAGCCCGAACCTCTGGAAACACCATATATTTT
.	TRBV18	TRBJ2-7	.	CASSPGRNYEQYF	TGTGCCAGCTCACCTGGACGGAACTACGAGCAGTACTTC
.	TRBV21-1	TRBJ1-5	.	CASSKDSSNQPQHF	TGTGCCAGCAGCAAAGACAGTAGCAATCAGCCCCAGCATTTT
.	TRBV7-9	TRBJ2-1	once	CASSARTVYNEQFF	TGTGCCAGCAGCGCCCGGACAGTTTACAATGAGCAGTTCTTC
.	TRBV11-1	TRBJ1-2	.	CASSPRQDRGGYTF	TGTGCCAGCAGCCCAAGACAGGACCGGGGAGGCTACACCTTC
TRBD1	TRBV3-1/TRBV3-2	TRBJ1-3	.	CASSQAGGSGNTIYF	TGTGCCAGCAGCCAAGCAGGGGGCTCTGGAAACACCATATATTTT
TRBD1	TRBV4-2	TRBJ1-1	.	CASSQVGQGITEAFF	TGTGCCAGCAGCCAGGTTGGACAGGGGATCACTGAAGCTTTCTTT
.	TRBV4-2	TRBJ1-3	.	CASSLGDTGNTIYF	TGTGCCAGCAGCCTTGGGGATACGGGAAACACCATATATTTT
TRBD1	TRBV19	TRBJ1-5	.	CASSKGQNSNQPQHF	TGTGCCAGTAGTAAGGGACAGAATAGCAATCAGCCCCAGCATTTT